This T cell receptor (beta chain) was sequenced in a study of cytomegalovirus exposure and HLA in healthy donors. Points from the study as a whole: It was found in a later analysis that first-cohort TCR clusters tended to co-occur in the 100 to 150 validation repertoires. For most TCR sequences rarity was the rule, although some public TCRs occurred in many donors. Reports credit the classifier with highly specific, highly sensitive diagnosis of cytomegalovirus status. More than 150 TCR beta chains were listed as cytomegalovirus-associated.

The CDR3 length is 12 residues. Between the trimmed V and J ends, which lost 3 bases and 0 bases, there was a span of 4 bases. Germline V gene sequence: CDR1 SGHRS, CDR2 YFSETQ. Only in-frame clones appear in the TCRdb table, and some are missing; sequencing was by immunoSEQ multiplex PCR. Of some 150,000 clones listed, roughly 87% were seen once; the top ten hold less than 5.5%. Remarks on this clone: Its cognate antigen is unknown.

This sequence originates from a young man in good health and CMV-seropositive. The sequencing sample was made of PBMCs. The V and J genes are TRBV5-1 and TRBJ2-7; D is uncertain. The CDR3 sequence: CASSSSSYEQYF. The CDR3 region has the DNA TGCGCCAGCAGCTCCAGCTCCTACGAGCAGTACTTC.